One sample yielded the 31 T cell receptor beta chains listed below, sequenced in a study of T cell responses to AZD1222 COVID-19 vaccine. Only in-frame clones appear in the TCRdb table, and some are missing; sequencing was by immunoSEQ multiplex PCR. The sample holds 100,000 to 120,000 clones; about four fifths are singletons and the top ten take approximately 5%. The source material was peripheral blood, sampled on day 0 of AZD1222 vaccination. The receptor source for this set is an adult in good health.

The chain is built from TRBV7-2 and TRBJ2-1, with 7 nucleotides matching TRBD2. The J segment lost 13 bases and the V segment lost 3 bases, leaving 9 bases of the junction unmatched. Germline CDR1 is SGHTA and CDR2 is FQGNSA. This CDR3 has 13 amino acids. CDR3 DNA: TGTGCCAGCAGCTTGCCCGGGACTACGGTCCAGTTCTTC. This gives the protein CASSLPGTTVQFF.

The genes are TRBV19 and TRBJ1-4; 9 bases align to TRBD1. In germline, CDR1 is LNHDA, CDR2 SQIVND (reference sequence). V lost 3 bases, J lost 7 bases, and 3 bases stayed unmatched. The CDR3 extends over 14 amino acids. The CDR3 DNA follows: TGTGCCAGTAGTATCCCACAGGGGGCTGAAAAACTGTTTTTT. It translates to CASSIPQGAEKLFF.

The chain uses TRBV2 and TRBJ1-3, with D uncertain. The CDR3 spans 15 residues. Germline values: CDR1 SNHLY, CDR2 FYNNEI. Deletions cut 8 bases from V and 0 bases from J, with 14 bases between. CDR3 DNA sequence: TGTGCCAGCGGCGGGGAGGTCTACTCTGGAAACACCATATATTTT. Protein product: CASGGEVYSGNTIYF.

This clone was picked up a small number of times. The V and J genes are TRBV7-9 and TRBJ1-6, with 7 bases lining up with TRBD1. This CDR3 has 14 residues. The J segment lost 14 bases and the V segment lost 5 bases, leaving 12 bases of the junction unmatched. In germline, CDR1 is SEHNR, CDR2 FQNEAQ (reference sequence). This CDR3 reads CASSPWGQQEALHF. The CDR3 nucleotides are TGTGCCAGCAGCCCTTGGGGACAGCAAGAAGCCCTCCACTTT.

This clone has just one count. The chain employs TRBV28 and TRBJ2-1; TRBD2 agrees at 10 bases. This CDR3 spans 14 amino acids. CDR1 is MDHEN and CDR2 is SYDVKM in the germline V gene. V was pared by 4 bases and J by 10 bases, with 7 bases of the junction left unmatched. The CDR3 loop reads CASSSLAGVGEQFF. The CDR3 DNA follows: TGTGCCAGCAGTTCCCTAGCGGGAGTTGGAGAGCAGTTCTTC. The whole variable domain, remainder taken from reference TRBV28 and TRBJ2-1, is DVKVTQSSRYLVKRTGEKVFLECVQDMDHENMFWYRQDPGLGLRLIYFSYDVKMKEKGDIPEGYSVSREKKERFSLILESASTNQTSMYLCASSSLAGVGEQFFGPGTRLTVL.

This chain connects TRBV7-9 to TRBJ2-3, with TRBD1 identical over 7 bases. The V gene end was trimmed by 3 bases and the J gene end by 5 bases; junction bases not matched to a gene: 8. This CDR3 has 15 amino acids. Germline V gene data show CDR1 as SEHNR and CDR2 as FQNEAQ (reference sequence). CDR3 residues: CASSFSTGAGDTQYF. The CDR3 DNA is TGTGCCAGCAGCTTTAGTACAGGGGCTGGAGATACGCAGTATTTT.

The chain uses TRBV5-4 and TRBJ2-3, with 8 bases lining up with TRBD2. J was trimmed by 3 bases and V by 6 bases; bases with no gene match: 9. Per germline, CDR1 SGHNT and CDR2 YYREEE (reference sequence). This CDR3 spans 15 amino acids. CDR3 DNA sequence: TGTGCCAGCACTCGGGGGGGGGCCGGAACAGATACGCAGTATTTT. Translated: CASTRGGAGTDTQYF.

Only one count was recorded for this clone. The genes are TRBV6-2 or TRBV6-3 and TRBJ2-7; the match to TRBD2 covers 8 bases. Trimming took 5 bases from V and 2 from J; bases not matched to a gene: 11. Germline assignment: CDR1 MNHEY and CDR2 SVGEGT. The CDR3 sequence is 16 residues long. The CDR3 spells CASSALGSGTTYEQYF. CDR3 bases: TGTGCCAGCAGTGCCTTAGGTAGCGGGACGACCTACGAGCAGTACTTC.

V gene TRBV11-3 combines with J gene TRBJ2-1; D ambiguous. The germline V gene encodes CDR1 SGHNT and CDR2 YENEEA. CDR3 length: 13 amino acids. V dropped 5 bases and J dropped 8 bases, with 13 bases sitting between them. DNA of the CDR3: TGTGCCAGCAGCCCCGGTCTCTCACATGAGCAGTTCTTC. As protein: CASSPGLSHEQFF. Supplemented by reference TRBV11-3 and TRBJ2-1, the full variable domain reads EAGVVQSPRYKIIEKKQPVAFWCNPISGHNTLYWYLQNLGQGPELLIRYENEEAVDDSQLPKDRFSAERLKGVDSTLKIQPAELGDSAVYLCASSPGLSHEQFFGPGTRLTVL.

In its sample, this clone was seen a few times. The V gene is TRBV21-1, the J gene TRBJ1-1. TRBV21-1 is a pseudogene segment. This CDR3 contains 13 residues. As DNA, the CDR3 is TGTGCCAGCAGCGACGCCGGGACGGTTGAAGCTTTCTTT. Its translation: CASSDAGTVEAFF.

A remark on this clone: The same CDR3 can be traced to other DNA sequences in this sample. The V call is TRBV6-2 or TRBV6-3, the J call TRBJ2-1; D is ambiguous. The V gene lost 4 bases and the J gene lost 4 bases, with 5 bases spanning the gap. Germline CDR1 reads MNHEY; CDR2 reads SVGEGT. This CDR3 is 12 amino acids long. The CDR3 sequence: CASSLVYNEQFF. The CDR3 bases are TGTGCCAGCAGTTTAGTGTACAATGAGCAGTTCTTC.

The chain employs TRBV6-4 and TRBJ2-2, with 7 bases fitting TRBD1. Germline CDR1 and CDR2: MRHNA and SNTAGT. J gave up 0 bases and V 2 bases, and 15 bases lay outside the gene matches. This CDR3 is built from 20 residues. The CDR3 DNA is TGTGCCAGCAGTGACCCACACCTGGTCCAGGGGGAGTCGAACACCGGGGAGCTGTTTTTT. The encoded protein is CASSDPHLVQGESNTGELFF.

This clone appeared a single time. The chain uses TRBV19 and TRBJ1-4; TRBD1 agrees at 9 bases. The CDR3 has 16 amino acids. Looked up from germline, CDR1 is LNHDA and CDR2 is SQIVND (reference sequence). The J segment lost 8 bases and the V segment lost 0 bases, leaving 7 bases of the junction unmatched. The CDR3 region is CASSIDLRQGGEKLFF. The DNA for the CDR3 is TGTGCCAGTAGTATAGATCTTCGACAGGGGGGCGAAAAACTGTTTTTT.

V usage is TRBV5-1 and J usage is TRBJ1-4; no clear D gene. Germline V lookup: CDR1 SGHRS, CDR2 YFSETQ. This CDR3 spans 16 amino acids. V lost 9 bases and J 2 bases, leaving 20 bases between the germline ends. CDR3 sequence reads: CATSPGSSGTNEKLFF. The CDR3 nucleotides read TGCGCCACATCCCCGGGGTCTAGTGGGACTAATGAAAAACTGTTTTTT.

J is TRBJ2-7 and V is TRBV6-6; D may be TRBD1 (7 bases). With 5 bases removed from V and 0 bases from J, the gap between germline ends came to 17 bases. The CDR3 is 16 residues long. Germline V gives CDR1 MNHNY, CDR2 SVGAGI (reference sequence). The CDR3 loop is CASSQSGGLSSYEQYF. CDR3 bases: TGTGCCAGCAGTCAGTCAGGGGGGTTGAGCTCCTACGAGCAGTACTTC.

The chain links TRBV6-5 to TRBJ1-2; D not resolved. This CDR3 region has 14 residues. The germline CDR1 and CDR2 sequences are MNHEY and SVGAGI. Trimming cost V 4 bases and J 1 base, with 10 bases left between them. CDR3 amino acids: CASSSLGFNYGYTF. The CDR3 nucleotides read TGTGCCAGCAGTTCCCTAGGGTTTAACTATGGCTACACCTTC.

This clone was seen more than once but under ten times. The V and J genes are TRBV3-1 (or the pseudogene TRBV3-2) and TRBJ1-2; D gene unclear. Germline CDR1 is LGHDT and CDR2 is YNNKEL (reference sequence). There are 14 residues in the CDR3. Trimming pared 3 bases from V and 4 bases from J, leaving 12 bases between. The CDR3 here is CASSQRVDSYGYTF. In DNA form, the CDR3 reads TGTGCCAGCAGCCAGAGGGTTGACTCCTATGGCTACACCTTC.

The V call is TRBV28, the J call TRBJ1-2; a weak D match, TRBD1 (6 bases). Deletions cut 3 bases from V and 4 bases from J, with 18 bases between. Germline V gene sequence: CDR1 MDHEN, CDR2 SYDVKM. The CDR3 runs to 16 residues. CDR3 sequence (DNA): TGTGCCAGCAGTTTCTTTCAGGGGATGGTCACCTATGGCTACACCTTC. Amino acid sequence: CASSFFQGMVTYGYTF.

This clone was observed a handful of times. The V call is TRBV5-5, the J call TRBJ2-7; D gene ambiguous. Trimming took 1 base from V and 6 from J, leaving 14 bases between them. This CDR3 spans 14 amino acids. The germline V gene has CDR1 SGHKS and CDR2 YYEKEE (reference sequence). The CDR3 loop is CASSLLGLSLEQYF. CDR3 DNA sequence: TGTGCCAGCAGCTTGTTAGGGCTTTCCCTCGAGCAGTACTTC.

The chain uses TRBV29-1 and TRBJ2-3; D gene ambiguous. This CDR3 spans 13 amino acids. Germline-derived CDR1 and CDR2 are SQVTM and ANQGSEA. V lost 7 bases to trimming and J lost 1 base, with 12 bases between them. As DNA, the CDR3 is TGCAGCGCCCGACCCGCGGGCACAGATACGCAGTATTTT. It yields the protein CSARPAGTDTQYF.

The rearrangement joins TRBV2 to TRBJ2-7; 10 bases fit TRBD1. CDR1 and CDR2 from the germline V gene are SNHLY and FYNNEI. This CDR3 spans 15 amino acids. The J segment lost 6 bases and the V segment lost 2 bases, leaving 7 bases of the junction unmatched. Here the CDR3 reads CASSETWTGGGEQYF. CDR3 bases: TGTGCCAGCAGTGAAACCTGGACAGGGGGAGGCGAGCAGTACTTC.

V and J are TRBV4-1 and TRBJ1-5, with 11 bases that match TRBD1. In germline, CDR1 is MGHRA, CDR2 YSYEKL. J lost 6 bases, V lost 4 bases, and 2 bases had no gene match. The CDR3 is 14 amino acids. DNA of the CDR3: TGCGCCAGCAGCCGGACAGGGGGCGTTCAGCCCCAGCATTTT. Its protein product is CASSRTGGVQPQHF.

J is TRBJ2-7 and V is TRBV5-1; D might be TRBD1 (5 bases). Germline CDR1 SGHRS, CDR2 YFSETQ. The CDR3 is 15 residues long. V lost 2 bases and J 0 bases, leaving 12 bases between the germline ends. CDR3 sequence: CASSFNRISSYEQYF. DNA of the CDR3: TGCGCCAGCAGCTTCAACAGGATTAGCTCCTACGAGCAGTACTTC. The complete variable domain, with remaining parts taken from reference TRBV5-1 and TRBJ2-7, reads KAGVTQTPRYLIKTRGQQVTLSCSPISGHRSVSWYQQTPGQGLQFLFEYFSETQRNKGNFPGRFSGRQFSNSRSEMNVSTLELGDSALYLCASSFNRISSYEQYFGPGTRLTVT.

The chain employs TRBV9 and TRBJ1-4, with a weak D call TRBD1 (6 bases). V lost 3 bases and J 4 bases, leaving 13 bases between the germline ends. Germline V gene data show CDR1 as SGDLS and CDR2 as YYNGEE. The CDR3 covers 15 residues. The CDR3 DNA reads TGTGCCAGCAGCGCCCTCCCGGGACATAATGAAAAACTGTTTTTT. Protein: CASSALPGHNEKLFF.

The CDR3 DNA reads as TGTGCCATCAGCTCCTCTCCGGGACAGGGAAATGAAAAACTGTTTTTT. It codes for CAISSSPGQGNEKLFF. The chain uses TRBV10-3 and TRBJ1-4, with 9 bases lining up with TRBD1. The germline CDR1 and CDR2 sequences are ENHRY and SYGVKD. The CDR3 covers 16 residues. The ends lost 6 bases at V and 5 bases at J; junction bases unmatched: 10.

The rearrangement joins TRBV7-2 to TRBJ1-3; the D is unclear. Germline V CDR1 and CDR2: SGHTA, FQGNSA. V dropped 3 bases and J dropped 0 bases, with 9 bases sitting between them. The CDR3 runs 15 residues. The CDR3 DNA follows: TGTGCCAGCAGCTTGCTACTACTCTCTGGAAACACCATATATTTT. This codes for CASSLLLLSGNTIYF.

This rearrangement joins TRBV11-2 to TRBJ2-3; perhaps TRBD1 as D (6 bases). CDR3 length: 14 amino acids. From germline, CDR1 is SGHAT and CDR2 FQNNGV. V gave up 2 bases and J gave up 6 bases, with 12 bases separating them. The CDR3 here is CASSLSQGVDTQYF. The CDR3 nucleotides are TGTGCCAGCAGCTTATCACAGGGAGTGGATACGCAGTATTTT.

This rearrangement joins TRBV5-1 to TRBJ1-1; TRBD1 might be the D (6 bases). The CDR3 consists of 14 residues. V lost 4 bases to trimming and J lost 1 base, with 11 bases between them. CDR1 SGHRS and CDR2 YFSETQ come from the germline V gene. CDR3 protein: CASSTQGGNTEAFF. The CDR3 nucleotides are TGCGCCAGCAGCACACAGGGTGGGAACACTGAAGCTTTCTTT. Together with reference TRBV5-1 and TRBJ1-1, the CDR3 gives the full variable domain: KAGVTQTPRYLIKTRGQQVTLSCSPISGHRSVSWYQQTPGQGLQFLFEYFSETQRNKGNFPGRFSGRQFSNSRSEMNVSTLELGDSALYLCASSTQGGNTEAFFGQGTRLTVV.

This sequence joins TRBV6-2 or TRBV6-3 and TRBJ2-7; D perhaps matches TRBD1 (7 bases). This CDR3 contains 15 residues. V was clipped by 2 bases and J by 3 bases, with 14 bases between them. Germline assignment: CDR1 MNHEY and CDR2 SVGEGT. The CDR3 DNA reads as TGTGCCAGCAGTTACCAAGGAGGGGGCCTCTACGAGCAGTACTTC. This gives the protein CASSYQGGGLYEQYF.

The chain links TRBV9 to TRBJ2-5; the D is unclear. CDR3 size: 14 residues. V was trimmed by 4 bases and J by 4 bases, leaving 14 bases between them. Germline V gene sequence: CDR1 SGDLS, CDR2 YYNGEE. The CDR3 sequence: CASSPLWVVETQYF. In nucleotides, the CDR3 is TGTGCCAGCAGCCCCCTATGGGTCGTAGAGACCCAGTACTTC.

The chain is built from TRBV5-1 and TRBJ2-2, with D unclear. The CDR3 spans 12 residues. Germline values: CDR1 SGHRS, CDR2 YFSETQ. The V end lost 4 bases, the J end lost 9 bases, and 10 bases lay between the germline ends. In DNA, the CDR3 is TGCGCCAGCAGCCTAGGGTACCGGGAGCTGTTTTTT. Amino acid sequence: CASSLGYRELFF.